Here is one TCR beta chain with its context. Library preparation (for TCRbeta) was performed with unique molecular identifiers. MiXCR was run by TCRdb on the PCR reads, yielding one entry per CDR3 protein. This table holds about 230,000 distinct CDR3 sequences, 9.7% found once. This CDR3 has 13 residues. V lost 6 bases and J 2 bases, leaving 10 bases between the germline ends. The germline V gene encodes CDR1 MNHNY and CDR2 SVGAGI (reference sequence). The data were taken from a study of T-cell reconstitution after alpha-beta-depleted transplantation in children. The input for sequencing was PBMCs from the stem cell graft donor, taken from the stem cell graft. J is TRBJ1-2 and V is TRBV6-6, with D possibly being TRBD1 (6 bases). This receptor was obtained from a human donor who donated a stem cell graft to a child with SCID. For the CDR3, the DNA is TGTGCCAGCAGACTCCAGGGGAACTATGGCTACACCTTC. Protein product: CASRLQGNYGYTF.